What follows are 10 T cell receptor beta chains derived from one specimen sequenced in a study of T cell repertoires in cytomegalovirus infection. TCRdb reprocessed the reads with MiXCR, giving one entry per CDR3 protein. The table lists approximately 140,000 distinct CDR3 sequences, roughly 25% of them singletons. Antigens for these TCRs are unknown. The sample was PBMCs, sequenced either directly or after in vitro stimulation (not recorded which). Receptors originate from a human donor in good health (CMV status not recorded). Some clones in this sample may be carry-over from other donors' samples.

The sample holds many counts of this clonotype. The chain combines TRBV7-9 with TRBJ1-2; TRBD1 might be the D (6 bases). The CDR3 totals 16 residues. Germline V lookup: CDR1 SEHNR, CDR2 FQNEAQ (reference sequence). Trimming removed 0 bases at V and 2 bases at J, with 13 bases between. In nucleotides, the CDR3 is TGTGCCAGCAGCTTAGCGGGGCGGGGGCGGAACTATGGCTACACCTTC. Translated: CASSLAGRGRNYGYTF.

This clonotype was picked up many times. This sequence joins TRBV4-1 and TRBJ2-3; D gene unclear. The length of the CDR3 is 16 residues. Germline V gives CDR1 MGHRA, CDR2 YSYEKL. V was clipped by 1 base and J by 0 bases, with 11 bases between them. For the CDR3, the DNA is TGCGCCAGCAGCCAAGCCAATCTTGTAAGCACAGATACGCAGTATTTT. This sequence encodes CASSQANLVSTDTQYF.

CDR3 residues: CAISEGGEQFF. Written as DNA, the CDR3 is TGTGCCATCAGTGAGGGGGGTGAGCAGTTCTTC. This chain links TRBV10-3 with TRBJ2-1; D is tentatively TRBD1 or TRBD2 (5 bases each). The CDR3 covers 11 residues. Germline loops: CDR1 ENHRY, CDR2 SYGVKD. Trimming removed 2 bases at V and 9 bases at J, with 5 bases between.

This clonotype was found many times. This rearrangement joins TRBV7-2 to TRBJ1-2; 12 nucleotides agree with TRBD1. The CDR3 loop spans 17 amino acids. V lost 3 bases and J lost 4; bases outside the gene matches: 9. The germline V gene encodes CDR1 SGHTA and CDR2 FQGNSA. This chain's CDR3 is CASSFGGTGGARYGYTF. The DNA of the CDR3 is TGTGCCAGCAGCTTCGGCGGGACAGGGGGCGCCCGCTATGGCTACACCTTC.

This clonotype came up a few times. DNA of the CDR3: TGTGCCAGCAGTGAAACCGGGGTAGGGGCTGAAAAACTGTTTTTT. Protein product: CASSETGVGAEKLFF. The chain couples TRBV2 to TRBJ1-4, with D possibly TRBD1 on 5 matching bases. Germline V gene sequence: CDR1 SNHLY, CDR2 FYNNEI. Trimming shortened V by 2 bases and J by 7 bases, and 14 bases separated the two germline ends. CDR3 length: 15 amino acids.

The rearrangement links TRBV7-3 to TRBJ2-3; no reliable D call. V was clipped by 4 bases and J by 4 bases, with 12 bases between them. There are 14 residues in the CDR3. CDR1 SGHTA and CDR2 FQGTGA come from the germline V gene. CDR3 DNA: TGTGCCAGCAGCTCTTCCTCACGCGCAGATACGCAGTATTTT. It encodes CASSSSSRADTQYF.

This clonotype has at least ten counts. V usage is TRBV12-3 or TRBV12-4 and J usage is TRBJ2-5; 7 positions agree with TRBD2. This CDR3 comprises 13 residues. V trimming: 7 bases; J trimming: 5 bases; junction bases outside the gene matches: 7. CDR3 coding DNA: TGTGCCAGCACCCTCGGCGGGAGTGAGACCCAGTACTTC. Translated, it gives CASTLGGSETQYF.

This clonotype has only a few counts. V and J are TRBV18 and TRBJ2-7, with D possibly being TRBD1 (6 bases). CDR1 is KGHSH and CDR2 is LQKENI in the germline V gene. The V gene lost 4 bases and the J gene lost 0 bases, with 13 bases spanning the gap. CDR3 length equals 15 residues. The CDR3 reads CASSLGGTISYEQYV. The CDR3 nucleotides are TGTGCCAGCTCACTTGGGGGCACCATCTCCTACGAGCAGTACGTC.

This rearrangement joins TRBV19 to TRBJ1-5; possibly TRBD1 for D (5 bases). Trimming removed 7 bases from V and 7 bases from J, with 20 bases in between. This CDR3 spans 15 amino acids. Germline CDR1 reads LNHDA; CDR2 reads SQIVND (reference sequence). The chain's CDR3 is CASTPTGTGSQPQHF. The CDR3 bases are TGTGCCAGTACCCCTACAGGTACCGGATCGCAGCCCCAGCATTTT.

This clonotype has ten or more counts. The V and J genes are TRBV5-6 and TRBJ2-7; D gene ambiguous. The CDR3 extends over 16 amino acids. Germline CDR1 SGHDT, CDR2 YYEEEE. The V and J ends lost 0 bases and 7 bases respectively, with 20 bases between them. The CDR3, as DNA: TGTGCCAGCAGCTTGGTGGTAGGGCCCCGGCCTTGGGAGCAGTACTTC. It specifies CASSLVVGPRPWEQYF. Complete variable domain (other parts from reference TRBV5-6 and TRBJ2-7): DAGVTQSPTHLIKTRGQQVTLRCSPKSGHDTVSWYQQALGQGPQFIFQYYEEEERQRGNFPDRFSGHQFPNYSSELNVNALLLGDSALYLCASSLVVGPRPWEQYFGPGTRLTVT.